Shown below are 12 T cell receptor beta chains from a single sample sequenced in a study of T cell responses to AZD1222 COVID-19 vaccine. Method: immunoSEQ multiplex PCR; TCRdb's copy keeps in-frame clones and lacks some. The data contain tens of thousands of clones, 88% of them seen just once; the ten biggest clones take up roughly 4.7%. The specimen comprised peripheral blood, sampled on day 0 of MenACWY control vaccination. The receptors were sampled from an adult in good health.

This clone was observed a single time. The rearrangement links TRBV5-1 to TRBJ2-1; D is uncertain. V was cut by 2 bases and J by 0 bases, with 6 bases left in between. CDR1 and CDR2 (germline): SGHRS, YFSETQ. This CDR3 contains 14 residues. The CDR3 DNA reads TGCGCCAGCAGCTTAACGAGCTCCTACAATGAGCAGTTCTTC. It codes for CASSLTSSYNEQFF.

This clone was observed many times. This rearrangement joins TRBV7-2 to TRBJ2-5; D is undetermined. There are 14 residues in the CDR3. Germline values: CDR1 SGHTA, CDR2 FQGNSA. The V end lost 2 bases, the J end lost 1 base, and 8 bases lay between the germline ends. DNA of the CDR3: TGTGCCAGCAGCTTATCTCCAACCCAAGAGACCCAGTACTTC. This encodes CASSLSPTQETQYF.

The V and J genes are TRBV2 and TRBJ1-6; D might be TRBD1 (5 bases). CDR1 and CDR2 (germline): SNHLY, FYNNEI. The CDR3 has 14 amino acids. V was shortened by 4 bases and J by 6 bases, with 10 bases between the two germline ends. The CDR3 bases are TGTGCCAGCAGTGGGGGGAGTAGTAATTCACCCCTCCACTTT. Its translation: CASSGGSSNSPLHF.

V gene TRBV11-2 combines with J gene TRBJ1-3; D remains ambiguous. V was pared by 5 bases and J by 10 bases, with 12 bases between. Germline V gene lookup returns CDR1 SGHAT and CDR2 FQNNGV. The CDR3 is 12 residues long. The CDR3 reads CASSPERITIYF. The CDR3, as DNA: TGTGCCAGCAGCCCGGAGCGGATTACCATATATTTT.

The rearrangement joins TRBV3-1 (or the pseudogene TRBV3-2) to TRBJ2-6; 9 bases are a match to TRBD1. After removal of 2 bases from V and 0 bases from J, the junction contained 8 bases not matched to a gene. The length of the CDR3 is 19 residues. The germline gives CDR1 LGHDT, CDR2 YNNKEL (reference sequence). The CDR3 here is CASSQTIGQGSSGANVLTF. DNA for the CDR3: TGTGCCAGCAGCCAAACGATAGGACAGGGGAGCTCTGGGGCCAACGTCCTGACTTTC.

The J gene is TRBJ2-3, the V gene TRBV2, with D unresolved. The CDR3 is 10 residues long. The germline V gene has CDR1 SNHLY and CDR2 FYNNEI. Trimming shortened V by 6 bases and J by 11 bases, and 9 bases separated the two germline ends. The CDR3 DNA is TGTGCCAGCAGAGGGAAGCGGCAGTATTTT. Its protein is CASRGKRQYF.

The chain recombines TRBV30 with TRBJ1-2; D is unclear. Between the trimmed V and J ends, which lost 0 bases and 5 bases, there was a span of 13 bases. Germline CDR1 is GTSNPN and CDR2 is SVGIG (reference sequence). The CDR3 is 14 amino acids. In DNA form, the CDR3 reads TGTGCCTGGAGTGTAGAGGGAAGAGGGTATGGCTACACCTTC. This gives the protein CAWSVEGRGYGYTF.

CDR3 sequence reads: CAWSFVTVELFF. CDR3 DNA: TGTGCCTGGAGTTTTGTTACAGTTGAGCTGTTTTTT. The genes are TRBV30 and TRBJ2-2; D uncertain. V gave up 2 bases and J gave up 11 bases, with 12 bases separating them. The CDR3 runs 12 residues. Germline-derived CDR1 and CDR2 are GTSNPN and SVGIG (reference sequence).

The CDR3 coding sequence is TGTGCCAGCAGTTTAAGCGTGGAGGCTTTCTTT. Its translation: CASSLSVEAFF. The chain couples TRBV28 to TRBJ1-1; D is uncertain. V was cut by 2 bases and J by 11 bases, with 9 bases left in between. Germline CDR1 MDHEN, CDR2 SYDVKM. CDR3 length equals 11 residues. Using reference TRBV28 and TRBJ1-1 for the parts outside the CDR3, the full variable domain is DVKVTQSSRYLVKRTGEKVFLECVQDMDHENMFWYRQDPGLGLRLIYFSYDVKMKEKGDIPEGYSVSREKKERFSLILESASTNQTSMYLCASSLSVEAFFGQGTRLTVV.

This clone was counted once. This rearrangement joins TRBV7-2 to TRBJ2-7, with 7 nucleotides matching TRBD2. Germline assignment: CDR1 SGHTA and CDR2 FQGNSA. The CDR3 is 14 amino acids. J lost 6 bases, V lost 5 bases, and 10 bases had no gene match. This CDR3 reads CASSPPGTIGEQYF. The DNA for the CDR3 is TGTGCCAGCAGCCCACCGGGGACTATCGGCGAGCAGTACTTC.

V gene TRBV28 combines with J gene TRBJ1-1; D might be TRBD1 (5 bases). This CDR3 region has 13 residues. V was clipped by 2 bases and J by 8 bases, with 12 bases between them. CDR1 and CDR2 (germline): MDHEN, SYDVKM. The CDR3 reads CASSLDRWGEAFF. The CDR3 DNA sequence: TGTGCCAGCAGTTTAGATCGCTGGGGGGAAGCTTTCTTT.

This sequence joins TRBV18 and TRBJ1-2; TRBD1 agrees at 8 bases. Germline V gene sequence: CDR1 KGHSH, CDR2 LQKENI. The CDR3 covers 14 residues. J was trimmed by 7 bases and V by 3 bases; bases with no gene match: 7. CDR3 sequence reads: CASSPQPGQAGYTF. DNA of the CDR3: TGTGCCAGCTCACCCCAACCGGGACAGGCTGGCTACACCTTC.